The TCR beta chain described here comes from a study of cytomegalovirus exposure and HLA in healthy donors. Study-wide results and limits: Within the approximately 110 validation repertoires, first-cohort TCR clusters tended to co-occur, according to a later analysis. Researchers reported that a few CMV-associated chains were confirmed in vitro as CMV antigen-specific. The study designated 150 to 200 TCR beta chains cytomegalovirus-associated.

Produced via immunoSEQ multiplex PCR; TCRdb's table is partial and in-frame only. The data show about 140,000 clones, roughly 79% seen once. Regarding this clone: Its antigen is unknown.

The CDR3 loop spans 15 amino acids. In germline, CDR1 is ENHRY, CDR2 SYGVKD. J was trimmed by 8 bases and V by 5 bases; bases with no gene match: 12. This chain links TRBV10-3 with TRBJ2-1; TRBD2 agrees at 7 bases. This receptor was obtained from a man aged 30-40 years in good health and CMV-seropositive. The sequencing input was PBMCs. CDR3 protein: CAISPSSGVGYEQFF. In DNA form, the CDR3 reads TGTGCCATCAGTCCCTCTAGCGGAGTAGGGTATGAGCAGTTCTTC.